This T cell receptor (beta chain) was obtained from a study of breast tumors, draining lymph nodes, adjacent tissues. TCRdb processed the multiplex PCR reads anew with MiXCR; each CDR3 protein has one entry. The sample includes over 130,000 distinct CDR3 sequences, approximately 29% of them seen just once. Axillary draining lymph nodes of breast cancer patients supplied the node samples. This clonotype came up many times. CDR3 size: 14 residues. Trimming left V 2 bases short and J 4 bases short, with 6 bases between. Per germline, CDR1 SEHNR and CDR2 FQNEAQ (reference sequence). The chain has TRBV7-9 and TRBJ2-6; D is unclear. Sequencing was carried out using axillary lymph node tissue. The TCR sequence derives from a female donor with breast cancer. Some clones in this sample may be carry-over from other donors' samples. Written as DNA, the CDR3 is TGTGCCAGCAGCTTATCATTCGGGGCCAACGTCCTGACTTTC. Its translation is CASSLSFGANVLTF.